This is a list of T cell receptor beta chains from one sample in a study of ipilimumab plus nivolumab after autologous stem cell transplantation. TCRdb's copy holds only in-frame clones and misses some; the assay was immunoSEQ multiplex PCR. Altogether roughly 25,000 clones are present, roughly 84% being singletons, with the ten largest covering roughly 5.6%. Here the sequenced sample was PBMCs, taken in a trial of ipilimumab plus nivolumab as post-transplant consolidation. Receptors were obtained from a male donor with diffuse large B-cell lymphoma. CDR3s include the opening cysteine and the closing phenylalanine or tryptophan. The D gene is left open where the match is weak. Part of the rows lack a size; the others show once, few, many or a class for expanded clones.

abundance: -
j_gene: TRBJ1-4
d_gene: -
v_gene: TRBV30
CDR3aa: CASEAGLGEKLFF
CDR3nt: TGTGCCTCGGAGGCAGGGCTTGGGGAAAAACTGTTTTTT

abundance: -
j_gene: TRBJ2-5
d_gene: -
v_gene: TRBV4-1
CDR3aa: CASSQGGRGTETQYF
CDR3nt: TGCGCCAGCAGCCAAGGGGGCAGGGGAACGGAGACCCAGTACTTC

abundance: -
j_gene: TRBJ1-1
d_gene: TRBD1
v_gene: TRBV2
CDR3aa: CASSPLGTDLTEAFF
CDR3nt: TGTGCCAGCAGTCCCCTTGGGACAGACCTCACTGAAGCTTTCTTT

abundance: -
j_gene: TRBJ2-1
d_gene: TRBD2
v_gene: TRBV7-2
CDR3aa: CASSLRRGGNEQFF
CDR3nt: TGTGCCAGCAGCTTAAGGCGGGGGGGCAATGAGCAGTTCTTC

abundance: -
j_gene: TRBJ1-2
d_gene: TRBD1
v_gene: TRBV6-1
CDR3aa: CASRLTGTDYGYTF
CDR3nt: TGTGCCAGCAGACTGACCGGGACAGACTATGGCTACACCTTC

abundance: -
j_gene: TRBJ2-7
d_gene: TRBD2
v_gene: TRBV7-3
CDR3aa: CASSDVPGGSRREQYF
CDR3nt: TGTGCCAGCAGCGATGTCCCGGGAGGGAGTCGTCGCGAGCAGTACTTC

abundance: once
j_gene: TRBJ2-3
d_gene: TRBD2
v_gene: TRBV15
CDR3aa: CATSRGLLAGPDTQYF
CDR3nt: TGTGCCACCAGCAGAGGGTTACTAGCGGGCCCAGATACGCAGTATTTT

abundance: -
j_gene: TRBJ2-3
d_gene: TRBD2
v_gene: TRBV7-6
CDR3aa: CASSPNSGGPDTQYF
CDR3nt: TGTGCCAGCAGCCCTAATAGCGGGGGGCCAGATACGCAGTATTTT

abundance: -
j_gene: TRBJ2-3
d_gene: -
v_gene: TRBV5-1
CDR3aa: CASGIVGSSTDTQYF
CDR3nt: TGCGCCAGCGGCATCGTTGGGAGTAGCACAGATACGCAGTATTTT

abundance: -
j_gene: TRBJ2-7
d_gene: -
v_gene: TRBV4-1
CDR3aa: CASSQDRSLFGHEQYF
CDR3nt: TGCGCCAGCAGCCAAGATCGATCACTGTTCGGACACGAGCAGTACTTC

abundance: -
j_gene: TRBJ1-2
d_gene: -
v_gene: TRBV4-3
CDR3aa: CASSQAVSGLNYGYTF
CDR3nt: TGCGCCAGCAGCCAAGCGGTCTCGGGGCTTAACTATGGCTACACCTTC

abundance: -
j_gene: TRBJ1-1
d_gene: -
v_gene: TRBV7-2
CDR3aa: CASSLSINTEAFF
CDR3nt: TGTGCCAGCAGCTTATCGATTAATACTGAAGCTTTCTTT

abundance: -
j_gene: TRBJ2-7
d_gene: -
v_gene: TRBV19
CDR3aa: CASSIVGVSEQYF
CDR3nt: TGTGCCAGTAGTATAGTGGGGGTAAGCGAGCAGTACTTC

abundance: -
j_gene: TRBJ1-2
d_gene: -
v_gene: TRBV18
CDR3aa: CASSPGHDYGYTF
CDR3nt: TGTGCCAGCTCACCCGGACACGACTATGGCTACACCTTC

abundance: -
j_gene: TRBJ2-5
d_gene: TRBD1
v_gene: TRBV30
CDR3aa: CAWRTSGGAAETQYF
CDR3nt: TGTGCCTGGAGGACTTCAGGGGGCGCAGCCGAGACCCAGTACTTC

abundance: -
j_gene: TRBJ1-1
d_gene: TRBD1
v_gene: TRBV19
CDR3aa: CASSTGGRTEAFF
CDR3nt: TGTGCCAGTAGTACAGGGGGCAGAACTGAAGCTTTCTTT

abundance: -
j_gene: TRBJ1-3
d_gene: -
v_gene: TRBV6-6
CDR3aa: CASSYSGAARNTIYF
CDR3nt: TGTGCCAGCAGTTACTCCGGGGCAGCTCGGAACACCATATATTTT

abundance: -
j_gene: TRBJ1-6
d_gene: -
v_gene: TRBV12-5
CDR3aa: CASANWQGYNSPLHF
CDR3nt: TGTGCTAGTGCCAACTGGCAGGGCTATAATTCACCCCTCCACTTT

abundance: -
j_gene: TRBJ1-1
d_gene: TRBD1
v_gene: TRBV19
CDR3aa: CASKGQGGGDTEAFF
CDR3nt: TGTGCCAGCAAGGGACAGGGAGGAGGAGACACTGAAGCTTTCTTT